This T cell receptor (beta chain) was documented in a study of shared clonotypes between healthy human individuals. General study points: Relative to clonotypes present in all four donors, those not shared had lower generation probabilities. An expected dependence of interdonor clonotype sharing on sequencing depth was noted.

Naive CD8 cells, CD45RO-negative and positively selected for CCR7, excluded terminally differentiated effector memory CD45RA+ cells. Genomic DNA of every subset was divided equally among multiple immunoSEQ plates. Some clones are missing from TCRdb's copy, which holds only in-frame ones; the method was immunoSEQ multiplex PCR. The table lists some 2 million clones, about 95% of them singletons, with 1% to 1.5% in the top ten. Concerning this clone: Its target is not known.

Germline V gene lookup returns CDR1 LNHDA and CDR2 SQIVND (reference sequence). V was cut by 1 base and J by 7 bases, with 14 bases left in between. The CDR3 loop spans 15 amino acids. Sequenced input: naive CD8+ T cells sorted from blood. The rearrangement uses TRBV19 and TRBJ2-1, with D possibly matching TRBD2 (7 bases). The TCR originated in a man between 18 and 29 years old in good health. CDR3 region: CASSIVPGGVNEQFF. CDR3 nucleotides: TGTGCCAGTAGTATAGTACCGGGGGGCGTGAATGAGCAGTTCTTC.